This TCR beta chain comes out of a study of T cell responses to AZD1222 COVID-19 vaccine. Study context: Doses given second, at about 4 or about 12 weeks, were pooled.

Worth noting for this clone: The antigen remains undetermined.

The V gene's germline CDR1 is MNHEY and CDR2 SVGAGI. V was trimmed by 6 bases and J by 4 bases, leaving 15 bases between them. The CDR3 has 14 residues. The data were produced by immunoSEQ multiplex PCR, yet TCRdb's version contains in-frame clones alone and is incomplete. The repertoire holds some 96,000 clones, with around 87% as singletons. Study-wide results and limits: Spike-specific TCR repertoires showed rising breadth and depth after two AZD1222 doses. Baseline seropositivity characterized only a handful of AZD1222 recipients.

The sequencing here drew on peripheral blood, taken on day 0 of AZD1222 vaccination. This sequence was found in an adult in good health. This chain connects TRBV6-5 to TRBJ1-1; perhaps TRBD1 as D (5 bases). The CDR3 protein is CASRPGGGSTEAFF. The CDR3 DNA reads TGTGCCAGCAGGCCGGGGGGAGGGAGCACTGAAGCTTTCTTT.